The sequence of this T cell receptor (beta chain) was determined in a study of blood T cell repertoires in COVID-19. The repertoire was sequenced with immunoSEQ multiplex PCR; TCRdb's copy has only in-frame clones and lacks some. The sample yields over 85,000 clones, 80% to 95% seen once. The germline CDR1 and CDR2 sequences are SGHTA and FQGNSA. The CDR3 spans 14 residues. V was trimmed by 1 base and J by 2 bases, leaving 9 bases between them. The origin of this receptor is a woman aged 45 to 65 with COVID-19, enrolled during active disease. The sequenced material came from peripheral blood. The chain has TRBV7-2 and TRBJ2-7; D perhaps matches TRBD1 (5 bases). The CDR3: CASSLDTQAYEQYF. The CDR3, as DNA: TGTGCCAGCAGCTTAGATACACAGGCCTACGAGCAGTACTTC.